This T cell receptor (beta chain) was captured in a study of identical twins. TCRdb called the 5' RACE reads again in MiXCR, with one record for every CDR3 protein. The sample consists of some 500,000 distinct CDR3 sequences, around 9.6% of them appearing once. From germline, CDR1 is SGHVS and CDR2 FNYEAQ. CDR3 size: 14 residues. Losses at the gene ends were 4 bases for V and 4 bases for J; bases not matched to a gene: 4. The data were also submitted as part of a second study, on yellow fever vaccine responses in identical twins.

This receptor was identified in a woman between 18 and 29 years old in good health. Sequencing was performed on PBMCs. This chain uses TRBV7-6 with TRBJ2-1, with 7 bases matching TRBD1. DNA for the CDR3: TGTGCCAGCAGCTCCCCGGGACAGTACAATGAGCAGTTCTTC. Amino acids: CASSSPGQYNEQFF.